This TCR beta chain was recovered during a study of cytomegalovirus exposure and HLA in healthy donors. Worth noting for this clone: Antigen unknown.

60 Vbeta and 13 Jbeta primers were used in PCR. Profiling relied on immunoSEQ multiplex PCR, and the TCRdb table lists in-frame clones only, not all of them. This sample contains 40,000 or so clones. Study-wide results and caveats: Cytomegalovirus status was reportedly diagnosed by the classifier with high sensitivity and specificity.

CDR1 is SGHVS, CDR2 FQNEAQ, per germline. After removal of 5 bases from V and 4 bases from J, the junction contained 7 bases not matched to a gene. The CDR3 runs to 14 residues. The rearrangement joins TRBV7-8 to TRBJ1-2; 7 nucleotides match TRBD1. Source material: PBMCs. The clonotype originates from a woman aged 25 to 39 in good health and CMV-seropositive. CDR3 bases: TGTGCCAGCAGCCCAACGGGACAGACCTATGGCTACACCTTC. Its translation is CASSPTGQTYGYTF.